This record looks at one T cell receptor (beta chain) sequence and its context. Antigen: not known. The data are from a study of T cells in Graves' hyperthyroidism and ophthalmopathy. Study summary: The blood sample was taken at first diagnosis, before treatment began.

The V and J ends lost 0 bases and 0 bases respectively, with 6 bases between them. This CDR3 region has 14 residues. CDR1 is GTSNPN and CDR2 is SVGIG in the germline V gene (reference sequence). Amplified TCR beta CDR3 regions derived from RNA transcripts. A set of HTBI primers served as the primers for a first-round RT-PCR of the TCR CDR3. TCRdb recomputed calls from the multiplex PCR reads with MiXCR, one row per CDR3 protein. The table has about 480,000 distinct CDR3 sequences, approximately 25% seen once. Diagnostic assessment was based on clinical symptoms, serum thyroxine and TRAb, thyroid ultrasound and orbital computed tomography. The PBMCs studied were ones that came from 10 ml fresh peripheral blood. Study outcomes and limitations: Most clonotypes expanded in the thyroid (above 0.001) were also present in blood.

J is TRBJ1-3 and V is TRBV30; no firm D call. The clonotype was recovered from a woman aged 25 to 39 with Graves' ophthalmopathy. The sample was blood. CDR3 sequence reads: CAWSVRGSGNTIYF. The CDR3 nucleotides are TGTGCCTGGAGTGTACGAGGCTCTGGAAACACCATATATTTT.